The rows below give T cell receptor beta chains drawn from one sample of a study of control samples from healthy donors and cancer patients. Using immunoSEQ multiplex PCR, the repertoire was profiled, and TCRdb retains in-frame clones only, with some absent. The table lists about 170,000 clones, 80% to 90% of them singletons. Source material: blood. These receptors all come from a woman aged 30 to 39 in good health. Each CDR3 is given with its conserved first and last residue. A D gene is named only where the DNA matches it firmly. Clone size appears in some rows only: once, few, many, or a class for an expanded clone.

j_call: TRBJ1-2
clone_size: .
d_call: .
v_call: TRBV27
cdr3_nt: TGTGCCAGCCGCCCGGAGGGGTCCCTCTATGGCTACACCTTC
cdr3_aa: CASRPEGSLYGYTF

j_call: TRBJ2-7
clone_size: .
d_call: .
v_call: TRBV28
cdr3_nt: TGTGCCAGCAGCCCCGTGTCCAGCGTTACCTACGAGCAGTACTTC
cdr3_aa: CASSPVSSVTYEQYF

j_call: TRBJ2-2
clone_size: once
d_call: .
v_call: TRBV10-1
cdr3_nt: TGCGCCAGCAGTGAGACAGTTTTTTGGGTCCCGCTGAAGAACACCGGGGAGCTGTTTTTT
cdr3_aa: CASSETVFWVPLKNTGELFF

j_call: TRBJ1-1
clone_size: .
d_call: .
v_call: TRBV13
cdr3_nt: TGTGCCAGCAGCTACCCCGCACTACGGGATGAAGCTTTCTTT
cdr3_aa: CASSYPALRDEAFF

j_call: TRBJ2-3
clone_size: .
d_call: TRBD2
v_call: TRBV5-1
cdr3_nt: TGCGCCAGCAGCTTTTCTAGCGGGTACACAGATACGCAGTATTTT
cdr3_aa: CASSFSSGYTDTQYF

j_call: TRBJ2-5
clone_size: .
d_call: TRBD1
v_call: TRBV7-8
cdr3_nt: TGTGCCAGCAGCCCGGGACAGGAACGAGAGACCCAGTACTTC
cdr3_aa: CASSPGQERETQYF

j_call: TRBJ2-1
clone_size: .
d_call: .
v_call: TRBV6-5
cdr3_nt: TGTGCCAGCACCGAGATAGAAATTTACTACAATGAGCAGTTCTTC
cdr3_aa: CASTEIEIYYNEQFF

j_call: TRBJ2-2
clone_size: once
d_call: .
v_call: TRBV9
cdr3_nt: TGTGCCAGCGGCCGGGATTCGGGCACCGGGGAGCTGTTTTTT
cdr3_aa: CASGRDSGTGELFF

j_call: TRBJ2-7
clone_size: .
d_call: TRBD2
v_call: TRBV14
cdr3_nt: TGTGCCAGCAGCCAAGGGGGTTGGCGGGAGTACGAGCAGTACTTC
cdr3_aa: CASSQGGWREYEQYF

j_call: TRBJ2-7
clone_size: .
d_call: .
v_call: TRBV6-5
cdr3_nt: TGTGCCAGCAGCGTAACCGGGACCGTCGCCTACGAGCAGTACTTC
cdr3_aa: CASSVTGTVAYEQYF

j_call: TRBJ1-3
clone_size: .
d_call: .
v_call: TRBV23-1
cdr3_nt: TGCGCCAGCAGTCAGGGCAGGGTGCGAAACACCATATATTTT
cdr3_aa: CASSQGRVRNTIYF

j_call: TRBJ1-1
clone_size: .
d_call: .
v_call: TRBV4-1
cdr3_nt: TGCGCCAGCAGCCAAGGTCTCCTGGAACCTGAAGCTTTCTTT
cdr3_aa: CASSQGLLEPEAFF

j_call: TRBJ1-2
clone_size: .
d_call: .
v_call: TRBV6-1
cdr3_nt: TGTGCCAGCAGTGAAAGCGGGGGAGTCTACACCTTC
cdr3_aa: CASSESGGVYTF

j_call: TRBJ1-4
clone_size: .
d_call: TRBD1
v_call: TRBV7-9
cdr3_nt: TGTGCCAGCAGCCCGGGGGACAGACTCAATGAAAAACTGTTTTTT
cdr3_aa: CASSPGDRLNEKLFF

j_call: TRBJ2-7
clone_size: .
d_call: TRBD2
v_call: TRBV5-1
cdr3_nt: TGCGCCAGCGGGGACTACCCGGGCGCTTACGAGCAGTACTTC
cdr3_aa: CASGDYPGAYEQYF

j_call: TRBJ1-2
clone_size: .
d_call: .
v_call: TRBV7-6
cdr3_nt: TGTGCCAGCAGCTTAGCGGGGGACACCTATGGCTACACCTTC
cdr3_aa: CASSLAGDTYGYTF

j_call: TRBJ1-5
clone_size: .
d_call: TRBD1
v_call: TRBV15
cdr3_nt: TGTGCCACCAGCAGGGTCGACAGGGGCAATCAGCCCCAGCATTTT
cdr3_aa: CATSRVDRGNQPQHF

j_call: TRBJ1-5
clone_size: .
d_call: .
v_call: TRBV28
cdr3_nt: TGTGCCAGCAGTCTAGCCATATATCAGCCCCAGCATTTT
cdr3_aa: CASSLAIYQPQHF

j_call: TRBJ2-1
clone_size: .
d_call: TRBD2
v_call: TRBV29-1
cdr3_nt: TGCAGCGCTGGGACTAGCGGGAGTTTGAGCTCCTACAATGAGCAGTTCTTC
cdr3_aa: CSAGTSGSLSSYNEQFF

j_call: TRBJ1-2
clone_size: .
d_call: .
v_call: TRBV4-1
cdr3_nt: TGCGCCAGCAGCCAAGCCGGGGCAGGCGGCTACACCTTC
cdr3_aa: CASSQAGAGGYTF

j_call: TRBJ2-7
clone_size: .
d_call: TRBD1
v_call: TRBV27
cdr3_nt: TGTGCCAGCAGTTTGGGACAGGCAAGATACGAGCAGTACTTC
cdr3_aa: CASSLGQARYEQYF

j_call: TRBJ2-1
clone_size: .
d_call: .
v_call: TRBV9
cdr3_nt: TGTGCCAGCAGCGTAACGGCAGGGTCGGCCTACAATGAGCAGTTCTTC
cdr3_aa: CASSVTAGSAYNEQFF

j_call: TRBJ2-7
clone_size: .
d_call: TRBD1
v_call: TRBV29-1
cdr3_nt: TGCAGCGTTGCGGGGACAGGCTCATCGGGCGAGCAGTACTTC
cdr3_aa: CSVAGTGSSGEQYF

j_call: TRBJ1-1
clone_size: .
d_call: .
v_call: TRBV9
cdr3_nt: TGTGCCAGCAGTGGGGGGGCTACTGAAGCTTTCTTT
cdr3_aa: CASSGGATEAFF

j_call: TRBJ1-1
clone_size: .
d_call: .
v_call: TRBV10-3
cdr3_nt: TGTGCCAGGGGATGGGACCGCCGGAACACTGAAGCTTTCTTT
cdr3_aa: CARGWDRRNTEAFF

j_call: TRBJ2-2
clone_size: .
d_call: .
v_call: TRBV9
cdr3_nt: TGTGCCAGCAGCGTCGGGGGCCCGGGGGCCGGGGAGCTGTTTTTT
cdr3_aa: CASSVGGPGAGELFF

j_call: TRBJ2-7
clone_size: .
d_call: .
v_call: TRBV6-1
cdr3_nt: TGTGCCAGCAGTGAAGGGATCGCACGGGAGCAGTACTTC
cdr3_aa: CASSEGIAREQYF

j_call: TRBJ2-6
clone_size: .
d_call: .
v_call: TRBV28
cdr3_nt: TGTGCCAGCAGGGGCTCTGGGGCCAACGTCCTGACTTTC
cdr3_aa: CASRGSGANVLTF

j_call: TRBJ2-5
clone_size: once
d_call: TRBD2
v_call: TRBV24-1
cdr3_nt: TGTGCCACCAGTGACCCAACAGGATTAGCGGGAGAGACCCAGTACTTC
cdr3_aa: CATSDPTGLAGETQYF

j_call: TRBJ1-1
clone_size: .
d_call: .
v_call: TRBV9
cdr3_nt: TGTGCCAGCAGCGTTACGCAAAACACTGAAGCTTTCTTT
cdr3_aa: CASSVTQNTEAFF

j_call: TRBJ2-7
clone_size: .
d_call: .
v_call: TRBV18
cdr3_nt: TGTGCCAGCTCACCCGGACTGTTGAGGCACGAGCAGTACTTC
cdr3_aa: CASSPGLLRHEQYF

j_call: TRBJ1-1
clone_size: .
d_call: .
v_call: TRBV19
cdr3_nt: TGTGCCAGTAGCTCGGACAGTGGGGCGAGGAACACTGAAGCTTTCTTT
cdr3_aa: CASSSDSGARNTEAFF

j_call: TRBJ2-2
clone_size: .
d_call: TRBD2
v_call: TRBV2
cdr3_nt: TGTGCCACCTCCGAGCGGCTAGCGGGGGTTCGCACCGGGGAGCTGTTTTTT
cdr3_aa: CATSERLAGVRTGELFF

j_call: TRBJ1-5
clone_size: .
d_call: TRBD1
v_call: TRBV6-5
cdr3_nt: TGTGCCACCTGGACAGGGGATATGCGGCCCCAGCATTTT
cdr3_aa: CATWTGDMRPQHF

j_call: TRBJ2-1
clone_size: .
d_call: .
v_call: TRBV6-5
cdr3_nt: TGTGCCAGCAGGACGGACAGAATTGCCTACAATGAGCAGTTCTTC
cdr3_aa: CASRTDRIAYNEQFF

j_call: TRBJ2-1
clone_size: .
d_call: .
v_call: TRBV24-1
cdr3_nt: TGTGCCACCAGTGACCCGGGTCGGACGGGGGTGCAGTTCTTC
cdr3_aa: CATSDPGRTGVQFF

j_call: TRBJ1-3
clone_size: .
d_call: .
v_call: TRBV6-5
cdr3_nt: TGTGCCAGCAGTTACGGGGCAGGACTTGGAAACACCATATATTTT
cdr3_aa: CASSYGAGLGNTIYF

j_call: TRBJ2-1
clone_size: .
d_call: .
v_call: TRBV3-1/TRBV3-2
cdr3_nt: TGTGCCAGCAGCCAAAAAGGTTCCGGGACTCGGCAGTTCTTC
cdr3_aa: CASSQKGSGTRQFF

j_call: TRBJ1-2
clone_size: .
d_call: TRBD1
v_call: TRBV4-2
cdr3_nt: TGTGCCAGCAGCCAAGATTTCAGGGGGGGTAGGTCGGACTATGGCTACACCTTC
cdr3_aa: CASSQDFRGGRSDYGYTF

j_call: TRBJ2-7
clone_size: .
d_call: .
v_call: TRBV3-1/TRBV3-2
cdr3_nt: TGTGCCAGCAGCCATCGGCTAGCGAGTACAGACGAGCAGTACTTC
cdr3_aa: CASSHRLASTDEQYF

j_call: TRBJ2-7
clone_size: .
d_call: TRBD1
v_call: TRBV6-6
cdr3_nt: TGTGCCATCCAGGGGGATCTTTACGAGCAGTACTTC
cdr3_aa: CAIQGDLYEQYF

j_call: TRBJ2-3
clone_size: .
d_call: TRBD1
v_call: TRBV5-1
cdr3_nt: TGCGCCAGCAGCGTGGGACAGTTGGCAGATACGCAGTATTTT
cdr3_aa: CASSVGQLADTQYF

j_call: TRBJ2-1
clone_size: .
d_call: TRBD1
v_call: TRBV9
cdr3_nt: TGTGCCAGCAGCGTAGGCAGGGGGAATAGGTACAATGAGCAGTTCTTC
cdr3_aa: CASSVGRGNRYNEQFF

j_call: TRBJ1-1
clone_size: once
d_call: .
v_call: TRBV7-6
cdr3_nt: TGTGCCAGCAGCCACCGAGGCGGGGGGCCCACTGAAGCTTTCTTT
cdr3_aa: CASSHRGGGPTEAFF

j_call: TRBJ2-3
clone_size: once
d_call: .
v_call: TRBV5-1
cdr3_nt: TGCGCCAGCTCCATAGACAGGCTGGTAGATACGCAGTATTTT
cdr3_aa: CASSIDRLVDTQYF

j_call: TRBJ2-7
clone_size: few
d_call: .
v_call: TRBV6-2/TRBV6-3
cdr3_nt: TGTGCCAGCAGTTACGGCAGGCACTACGAGCAGTACTTC
cdr3_aa: CASSYGRHYEQYF

j_call: TRBJ2-1
clone_size: .
d_call: TRBD2
v_call: TRBV11-3
cdr3_nt: TGTGCCAGCAGCTTAGGGACTAGCGGGATCTCTAGGCAGTTCTTC
cdr3_aa: CASSLGTSGISRQFF

j_call: TRBJ2-3
clone_size: .
d_call: .
v_call: TRBV28
cdr3_nt: TGTGCCAGCAGTTTAACGGGGGAAGGCGATACGCAGTATTTT
cdr3_aa: CASSLTGEGDTQYF

j_call: TRBJ2-1
clone_size: .
d_call: .
v_call: TRBV7-8
cdr3_nt: TGTGCCAGCAGCTTAAGCTCCGCGTCCTACAATGAGCAGTTCTTC
cdr3_aa: CASSLSSASYNEQFF

j_call: TRBJ1-5
clone_size: .
d_call: .
v_call: TRBV7-9
cdr3_nt: TGTGCCAGCAGCGACTATAGCAATCAGCCCCAGCATTTT
cdr3_aa: CASSDYSNQPQHF

j_call: TRBJ1-1
clone_size: .
d_call: .
v_call: TRBV19
cdr3_nt: TGTGCCAGTAGTTTCCCCAACACCAACGGGGCTTTCTTT
cdr3_aa: CASSFPNTNGAFF

j_call: TRBJ2-6
clone_size: .
d_call: .
v_call: TRBV4-1
cdr3_nt: TGCGCCAGCATCGAGAGGGCTATTCCCTCTGGGGCCAACGTCCTGACTTTC
cdr3_aa: CASIERAIPSGANVLTF

j_call: TRBJ1-2
clone_size: once
d_call: .
v_call: TRBV5-4
cdr3_nt: TGTGCCAGCAGCGGGTGGGGAGATGGCTACACCTTC
cdr3_aa: CASSGWGDGYTF